The rows below give T cell receptor beta chains drawn from one sample of a study of T cells in localized non-small cell lung cancer. Data came from immunoSEQ multiplex PCR; TCRdb stores just in-frame clones and leaves some out. The table records 9,500 to 15,000 clones, around four fifths of them present only once. The starting material was peripheral blood, obtained before any cancer treatment. These receptors came from a male donor aged 60 or older with stage I lung adenocarcinoma. CDR3s include the opening cysteine and the closing phenylalanine or tryptophan. D genes are given only for firm matches. Some rows have no size entry. The others give once, few or many, or a class for an expanded clone.

size	D	V	J	DNA	CDR3
.	TRBD1	TRBV6-6	TRBJ1-2	TGTGCCAGCAGATCCTCCGGGACAGGGGTGGGCTACACCTTC	CASRSSGTGVGYTF
.	TRBD2	TRBV7-2	TRBJ2-7	TGTGCCAGCAGCTCCACTCTAGCGGGAGGAACCTACGAGCAGTACTTC	CASSSTLAGGTYEQYF
.	.	TRBV27	TRBJ1-1	TGTGCCAGCAGTTTACAAGGGGCAAGGCCCGAAGCTTTCTTT	CASSLQGARPEAFF
.	.	TRBV11-2	TRBJ2-7	TGTGCCAGCAGCTTACAAGCCTACGAGCAGTACTTC	CASSLQAYEQYF
.	.	TRBV5-1	TRBJ2-5	TGCGCCAGCCCCACTAATCAAGAGACCCAGTACTTC	CASPTNQETQYF
.	.	TRBV9	TRBJ2-6	TGTGCCAGCAGTTGGGCTGGGGCCAACGTCCTGACTTTC	CASSWAGANVLTF
.	.	TRBV6-6	TRBJ1-5	TGTGCCAGCAGTTACTCGGGGGATCAGCCCCAGCATTTT	CASSYSGDQPQHF
.	.	TRBV19	TRBJ2-2	TGTGCCAGTAGTGGACGGTCCGGGGAGCTGTTTTTT	CASSGRSGELFF
.	.	TRBV5-1	TRBJ2-7	TGCGCCAGCAGCTTGGAGGGGGCCTACGAGCAGTACTTC	CASSLEGAYEQYF
.	.	TRBV2	TRBJ2-1	TGTGCCAGCAACCCCGATGGGAGGAACACTGGTGAGCAGTTCTTC	CASNPDGRNTGEQFF
.	TRBD1	TRBV4-2	TRBJ1-2	TGTGCCAGCAGCCTCTCACAGGGGGCTGGCTATGGCTACACCTTC	CASSLSQGAGYGYTF
.	.	TRBV5-1	TRBJ1-2	TGCGCCAGCAGCGTACAGGGCTACAACTATGGCTACACCTTC	CASSVQGYNYGYTF
.	TRBD2	TRBV4-1	TRBJ2-1	TGCGCCAGCAGCCAAGATTTGAGAGCTAGCGGGAGGGTTGGAAATGAGCAGTTCTTC	CASSQDLRASGRVGNEQFF
.	.	TRBV10-3	TRBJ2-2	TGTGCCACGGAGACGAACACCGGGGAGCTGTTTTTT	CATETNTGELFF
.	TRBD2	TRBV27	TRBJ2-7	TGTGCCAGCAGTTGCCCCCCGGGAGGATACTACGAGCAGTACTTC	CASSCPPGGYYEQYF
.	.	TRBV5-1	TRBJ1-1	TGCGCCAGCAGCTTGGGACAAGGAAGCACTGAAGCTTTCTTT	CASSLGQGSTEAFF
.	.	TRBV5-6	TRBJ2-7	TGTGCCAGCAGCTGGGTCGACGAGCAGTACTTC	CASSWVDEQYF
.	.	TRBV14	TRBJ2-7	TGTGCCAGCAGTGTCAACTACGAGCAGTACTTC	CASSVNYEQYF
.	.	TRBV19	TRBJ2-2	TGTGCCATCTCGTCCTGGGACACCGGGGAGCTGTTTTTT	CAISSWDTGELFF
few	TRBD2	TRBV9	TRBJ2-3	TGTGCCAGCAGCCCAGGGACTAGTAGGAGCACAGATACGCAGTATTTT	CASSPGTSRSTDTQYF
.	.	TRBV4-1	TRBJ2-6	TGCGCCAGCAGCCAAGATTCAGCGAGCTCTGGGGCCAACGTCCTGACTTTC	CASSQDSASSGANVLTF
.	.	TRBV5-1	TRBJ2-3	TGCGCCAGCAGCTTCTTTGGGGTTGATACGCAGTATTTT	CASSFFGVDTQYF
.	.	TRBV7-3	TRBJ2-7	TGTGCCAGCAGCCCCGACAGCGCCTACGAGCAGTACTTC	CASSPDSAYEQYF
.	TRBD1	TRBV16	TRBJ2-1	TGTGCCAGCAGACCGAACAGGGGCTACAATGAGCAGTTCTTC	CASRPNRGYNEQFF
.	.	TRBV5-1	TRBJ2-1	TGCGCCAGCAGCTTGGGACTAGTTTCGTATAATGAGCAGTTCTTC	CASSLGLVSYNEQFF
.	TRBD1	TRBV30	TRBJ1-6	TGTGCCTGGAGAAGGGACAGCTACAATAATTCACCCCTCCACTTT	CAWRRDSYNNSPLHF
.	TRBD2	TRBV6-1	TRBJ2-3	TGTGCCAGCAGTGTTGCGGGAGGGCGCACAGATACGCAGTATTTT	CASSVAGGRTDTQYF
.	TRBD1	TRBV11-2	TRBJ2-1	TGTGCCAGCAGCTTAGAGTGGACAGGCCACAATGAGCAGTTCTTC	CASSLEWTGHNEQFF
.	.	TRBV27	TRBJ1-2	TGTGCCAGCAGCCGACCGGACGGAGTGGGGGGCTACACCTTC	CASSRPDGVGGYTF
.	.	TRBV5-1	TRBJ2-7	TGCGCCAGCAGCTTGGACCCCGGGGAGTACGAGCAGTACTTC	CASSLDPGEYEQYF
.	.	TRBV5-4	TRBJ2-7	TGTGCCAGCAGCCCCGGCCGGGACACGAGCTCCTACGAGCAGTACTTC	CASSPGRDTSSYEQYF
once	TRBD2	TRBV4-1	TRBJ2-7	TGCGCCAGCAGCCAAGGAAATTTTGGGACTAGCTATAACGAGCAGTACTTC	CASSQGNFGTSYNEQYF
.	TRBD1	TRBV6-6	TRBJ2-5	TGTGCCAGCAGGATAGGACAGGGAAAGTATGAGACCCAGTACTTC	CASRIGQGKYETQYF
.	.	TRBV7-2	TRBJ2-1	TGTGCCAGCAGCTTACAGAGATACAATGAGCAGTTCTTC	CASSLQRYNEQFF
.	TRBD1	TRBV5-1	TRBJ2-4	TGCGCCAGCAGCCGGGACAGGGTCGACATTCAGTACTTC	CASSRDRVDIQYF
.	.	TRBV28	TRBJ2-7	TGTGCCAGCAAACTGACCACGGCCCCGGGTTACGAGCAGTACTTC	CASKLTTAPGYEQYF
.	.	TRBV6-1	TRBJ1-2	TGTGCCAGCAGTGAAGATGGTGGCGATGGCTACACCTTC	CASSEDGGDGYTF
.	.	TRBV5-4	TRBJ1-1	TGTGCCAGCAGAGAACAGAAGGGGAACACTGAAGCTTTCTTT	CASREQKGNTEAFF
.	.	TRBV21-1	TRBJ1-5	TGTGCCAGCAGCTCTACGAGGGGGGCCCGAGGTCAGCCCCAGCATTTT	CASSSTRGARGQPQHF
.	.	TRBV7-2	TRBJ1-1	TGTGCCAGCAGCTTAGTCTCGGCCCTGAACACTGAAGCTTTCTTT	CASSLVSALNTEAFF
.	TRBD1	TRBV25-1	TRBJ2-5	TGTGCCAGCAGTGACAGGTCAGGGGGATGGCAAGAGACCCAGTACTTC	CASSDRSGGWQETQYF
.	.	TRBV4-3	TRBJ1-2	TGCGCCAGCAGCCAAGAAAGCGCCAGGATGGCCTATGGCTACACCTTC	CASSQESARMAYGYTF
.	TRBD2	TRBV5-1	TRBJ2-1	TGCGCCAGCAGCTTGAATAGCGGGAGGTACTACAATGAGCAGTTCTTC	CASSLNSGRYYNEQFF
.	.	TRBV13	TRBJ2-5	TGTGCCAGCAGCACCAATGGGGGCCAAGAGACCCAGTACTTC	CASSTNGGQETQYF
.	.	TRBV18	TRBJ2-7	TGTGCCAGCTCACCCACAGGAGTCCCCTACGAGCAGTACTTC	CASSPTGVPYEQYF
.	TRBD1	TRBV27	TRBJ1-4	TGTGCCAGCAGTTTATCAACCCGACAGGGGCCTTATGAAAAACTGTTTTTT	CASSLSTRQGPYEKLFF
once	TRBD2	TRBV18	TRBJ2-3	TGTGCCAGCTCACCCCCAGGGACTAGCGGGAGGGATACGCAGTATTTT	CASSPPGTSGRDTQYF
.	.	TRBV11-3	TRBJ2-7	TGTGCCAGCAGCTCGTCTCGGGACGAGCAGTACTTC	CASSSSRDEQYF